This TCR beta chain was captured in a study of cytomegalovirus exposure and HLA in healthy donors. Worth noting for this clone: The antigen is undetermined.

The PCR employed 60 Vbeta primers together with 13 Jbeta primers. Assay: immunoSEQ multiplex PCR; the TCRdb copy retains only in-frame clones and omits some. The repertoire holds 100,000 to 120,000 clones, with about 73% as singletons. Germline CDR1 is SGHTA and CDR2 is FQGNSA. The CDR3 is 15 residues long. Trimming took off 0 bases at V and 4 bases at J, with 10 bases between the two ends. Broader study findings: The authors enumerated over 150 TCR beta chains as linked to cytomegalovirus.

The specimen was PBMCs. The chain joins TRBV7-2 to TRBJ2-1; tentative D call: TRBD2 (6 bases). The TCR comes from a woman under 40 in good health and CMV-seronegative. CDR3 sequence: CASSLARGLYNEQFF. The CDR3 region has the DNA TGTGCCAGCAGCTTAGCGAGGGGACTGTACAATGAGCAGTTCTTC.